Listed below are T cell receptor beta chains from one sample, sequenced in a study of regulatory T cells in long-lasting Graves disease. One entry per CDR3 protein, called by TCRdb with MiXCR from the multiplex PCR reads. The sample lists 400,000 to 500,000 distinct CDR3 sequences, 20% to 25% seen once, with approximately 6.4% in the top ten. The starting material was peripheral blood mononuclear cells (PBMCs), obtained when the disease was refractory, from a patient treated with antithyroid drugs. The receptors come from a female donor with Graves disease. Both conserved end residues are part of each CDR3. A D gene is named only where the DNA matches it firmly. The listing skips clone size in some rows; elsewhere it reads once, few, many or a size class.

CDR3 length | J gene | V gene | D gene | clone size | CDR3 DNA | CDR3 protein
14 | TRBJ1-1 | TRBV6-2/TRBV6-3 | TRBD1 | few | TGTGCCAGCCGTGGGGACAGGGAGTACACTGAAGCTTTCTTT | CASRGDREYTEAFF
13 | TRBJ1-2 | TRBV29-1 | NA | NA | TGCAGCGTTGACGCAGCGGGGAGCTATGGCTACACCTTC | CSVDAAGSYGYTF
16 | TRBJ2-2 | TRBV11-2 | NA | NA | TGTGCCAGCAGGACGAGCTGGGGGACGAACACCGGGGAGCTGTTTTTT | CASRTSWGTNTGELFF
14 | TRBJ2-5 | TRBV28 | TRBD2 | once | TGTGCCAGCAGTCGTCGGGAGGGGCGGGAGACCCAGTACTTC | CASSRREGRETQYF
13 | TRBJ2-2 | TRBV20-1 | NA | NA | TGCAGTGCTAGTGGTCTAGCAGGCGGGGAGCTGTTTTTT | CSASGLAGGELFF
14 | TRBJ2-5 | TRBV27 | NA | many | TGTGCCAGCAGTTCCGGACACCCCAGCGGGACCCAGTACTTC | CASSSGHPSGTQYF
16 | TRBJ1-3 | TRBV9 | NA | NA | TGTGCCAGCAGCCCCCTCGGACAGCCTGCTGGAAACACCATATATTTT | CASSPLGQPAGNTIYF
14 | TRBJ2-7 | TRBV3-1 | NA | NA | TGTGCCAGCAGCCAAAAGACTGATGACAGGAGGGAGTACTTC | CASSQKTDDRREYF
16 | TRBJ2-5 | TRBV6-2/TRBV6-3 | NA | NA | TGTGCCAGCAGTTACACCGCCTCAGCCCTTCTAGAGACCCAGTACTTC | CASSYTASALLETQYF
15 | TRBJ1-3 | TRBV28 | TRBD1 | NA | TGTGCCAGCAGCTTAAGGGGGCTTACTGGAAACACCATATATTTT | CASSLRGLTGNTIYF